The next 30 T cell receptor beta chains were all read from a single sample in a study of cytomegalovirus exposure and HLA in healthy donors. The PCR had 60 Vbeta and 13 Jbeta primers. Libraries were prepared by immunoSEQ multiplex PCR; TCRdb keeps only in-frame clonotypes and omits some of them. The table includes 60,000 to 90,000 clones, roughly 67% detected once. Sequences were obtained from PBMCs. The receptor source for this set is a man aged 40-50 years in good health and CMV-seropositive.

The chain has TRBV5-1 and TRBJ1-1; 7 positions agree with TRBD1. The CDR3 is made up of 14 amino acids. Germline V gives CDR1 SGHRS, CDR2 YFSETQ. Trimming cost V 1 base and J 2 bases; bases outside gene matches: 2. Here the CDR3 DNA reads TGCGCCAGCAGCTTGCAGGGGGTAAACACTGAAGCTTTCTTT. This translates into CASSLQGVNTEAFF.

The chain uses TRBV19 and TRBJ2-1, with 9 bases identical to TRBD2. Germline V lookup: CDR1 LNHDA, CDR2 SQIVND (reference sequence). The CDR3 has 15 amino acids. V lost 4 bases to trimming and J lost 8 bases; unmatched junction nucleotides: 9. The DNA of the CDR3 is TGTGCCAGTAGTACCGGGACTAGCAATTCCGATGAGCAGTTCTTC. The encoded protein is CASSTGTSNSDEQFF.

This clone was recorded a few times. This chain joins TRBV5-8 and TRBJ1-1, with TRBD1 identical over 7 bases. Germline V lookup: CDR1 SGHTS, CDR2 YDEGEE. The CDR3 length is 15 residues. J gave up 5 bases and V 4 bases, and 11 bases lay outside the gene matches. The CDR3 protein is CASSQDRASDTEAFF. The DNA of the CDR3 is TGTGCCAGCAGCCAAGACAGGGCCTCGGATACTGAAGCTTTCTTT. Complete variable domain (other parts from reference TRBV5-8 and TRBJ1-1): EAGVTQSPTHLIKTRGQQATLRCSPISGHTSVYWYQQALGLGLQFLLWYDEGEERNRGNFPPRFSGRQFPNYSSELNVNALELEDSALYLCASSQDRASDTEAFFGQGTRLTVV.

This clone was picked up a small number of times. The rearrangement links TRBV21-1 to TRBJ1-6; the table's D gene call, TRBD1, was not cross checked with the DNA. TRBV21-1 is labeled a pseudogene. There are 16 residues in the CDR3. The CDR3 DNA reads TGTGCCAGCAGCCAGCCGGCCAGGGTCTATAATTCACCCCTCCACTTT. This codes for CASSQPARVYNSPLHF.

The V and J genes are TRBV5-1 and TRBJ2-7; 8 positions match TRBD1. Trimming cost V 0 bases and J 2 bases; bases outside gene matches: 1. Germline CDR1 is SGHRS and CDR2 is YFSETQ. The CDR3 length is 14 residues. The CDR3 here is CASSLGDRTYEQYF. CDR3 coding DNA: TGCGCCAGCAGCTTGGGGGACAGGACCTACGAGCAGTACTTC. The variable domain in full, completed from reference TRBV5-1 and TRBJ2-7, reads KAGVTQTPRYLIKTRGQQVTLSCSPISGHRSVSWYQQTPGQGLQFLFEYFSETQRNKGNFPGRFSGRQFSNSRSEMNVSTLELGDSALYLCASSLGDRTYEQYFGPGTRLTVT.

For the CDR3, the DNA is TGCAGCGTACAAATGGGGACAGGCCTGTTTTTT. This translates into CSVQMGTGLFF. The rearrangement joins TRBV29-1 to TRBJ1-4; TRBD1 matches 8 bases. The junction had 8 bases not matched to a gene; V was cut back by 6 bases and J by 14 bases. Germline V gives CDR1 SQVTM, CDR2 ANQGSEA. The CDR3 has 11 amino acids.

The J gene is TRBJ1-5, the V gene TRBV6-6; no firm D call. The germline CDR1 and CDR2 sequences are MNHNY and SVGAGI (reference sequence). The CDR3 is 14 residues long. The germline V and J ends were trimmed by 0 bases and 3 bases, with 6 bases remaining between them. CDR3 bases: TGTGCCAGCAGTTACTCAACAGCCAATCAGCCCCAGCATTTT. Amino acid sequence: CASSYSTANQPQHF.

The chain links TRBV28 to TRBJ1-1; D is uncertain. In germline, CDR1 is MDHEN, CDR2 SYDVKM. This CDR3 is built from 12 residues. Trimming left V 4 bases short and J 2 bases short, with 5 bases between. The CDR3 DNA reads as TGTGCCAGCAGTTACATTAACACTGAAGCTTTCTTT. Amino acid sequence: CASSYINTEAFF.

In nucleotides, the CDR3 is TGTGCCAGCAGTTTATATGGGACAGGGGGGACCTACGAGCAGTACTTC. This sequence encodes CASSLYGTGGTYEQYF. The V gene is TRBV28, the J gene TRBJ2-7, with 11 bases that match TRBD1. This CDR3 contains 16 residues. Germline lookup yields CDR1 MDHEN and CDR2 SYDVKM. The ends lost 1 base at V and 2 bases at J; junction bases unmatched: 4.

The chain uses TRBV7-9 and TRBJ2-5; TRBD2 is a possible D gene (6 bases). The germline V gene encodes CDR1 SEHNR and CDR2 FQNEAQ (reference sequence). The CDR3 contains 16 residues. The ends were cut back, 1 base at V and 2 bases at J, with 14 bases in the middle. CDR3 amino acids: CASSLGQRVVQETQYF. CDR3 nucleotide sequence: TGTGCCAGCAGCTTAGGTCAGCGGGTGGTTCAAGAGACCCAGTACTTC.

The chain combines TRBV7-2 with TRBJ1-5; no definite D call. Between the trimmed V and J ends, which lost 1 base and 2 bases, there was a span of 9 bases. The germline CDR1 and CDR2 sequences are SGHTA and FQGNSA. CDR3 length: 15 amino acids. The CDR3 DNA is TGTGCCAGCAGCTTAGGAGGGATGGGCAATCAGCCCCAGCATTTT. Translated: CASSLGGMGNQPQHF.

The chain links TRBV6-1 to TRBJ1-4; no definite D call. The CDR3 has 14 residues. Germline CDR1 is MNHNS and CDR2 is SASEGT. V lost 1 base, J lost 7 bases, and 10 bases lay in between. DNA for the CDR3: TGTGCCAGCAGTGAAGTCCCTTACAGTGAAAAACTGTTTTTT. Residues: CASSEVPYSEKLFF.

The gene calls are TRBV5-1 and TRBJ1-1; weak D call: TRBD1 (6 bases). Trimming removed 4 bases at V and 1 base at J, with 14 bases between. The CDR3 runs to 15 residues. Germline CDR1 SGHRS, CDR2 YFSETQ. CDR3 in DNA: TGCGCCAGCAGCCCCGCGCAGGGGAGGAACACTGAAGCTTTCTTT. Residues: CASSPAQGRNTEAFF.

This sequence joins TRBV5-4 and TRBJ1-1; possibly TRBD1 for D (6 bases). V lost 0 bases, J lost 10 bases, and 16 bases lay in between. The CDR3 length is 14 residues. Per the germline V gene, CDR1 is SGHNT and CDR2 is YYREEE (reference sequence). The CDR3: CASSLAGETGGAFF. The CDR3 DNA follows: TGTGCCAGCAGCTTGGCAGGGGAAACGGGTGGAGCTTTCTTT. The full variable domain, in which reference TRBV5-4 and TRBJ1-1 provide the parts outside the CDR3, is ETGVTQSPTHLIKTRGQQVTLRCSSQSGHNTVSWYQQALGQGPQFIFQYYREEENGRGNFPPRFSGLQFPNYSSELNVNALELDDSALYLCASSLAGETGGAFFGQGTRLTVV.

The rearrangement uses TRBV28 and TRBJ2-7; 8 positions agree with TRBD2. The CDR3 spans 15 residues. J gave up 2 bases and V 5 bases, and 8 bases lay outside the gene matches. Germline V CDR1 and CDR2: MDHEN, SYDVKM. The CDR3 coding sequence is TGTGCCAGCAGTCCCCCGCCGGGACTAGCCTACGAGCAGTACTTC. As protein: CASSPPPGLAYEQYF.

The count of this clone is one. The J gene is TRBJ2-7, the V gene TRBV7-2; D possibly corresponds to TRBD2 (5 bases). CDR3 length equals 15 residues. V was pared by 2 bases and J by 0 bases, with 11 bases between. The germline V gene has CDR1 SGHTA and CDR2 FQGNSA. CDR3 sequence reads: CASSLSGRSSYEQYF. DNA for the CDR3: TGTGCCAGCAGCTTAAGCGGACGGAGCTCCTACGAGCAGTACTTC.

V gene TRBV6-5 combines with J gene TRBJ2-7, with 11 bases aligning to TRBD2. Germline CDR1 is MNHEY and CDR2 is SVGAGI. V was pared by 11 bases and J by 1 base, with 10 bases of the junction left unmatched. The length of the CDR3 is 15 residues. The CDR3 nucleotides read TGTGCCTCACGGGGACTAGCGGATAATTCCTACGAGCAGTACTTC. The encoded protein is CASRGLADNSYEQYF.

The chain couples TRBV27 to TRBJ2-6, with 9 bases matching TRBD2. There are 16 residues in the CDR3. V gave up 3 bases and J gave up 4 bases; unmatched junction bases: 4. The V gene's germline CDR1 is MNHEY and CDR2 SMNVEV (reference sequence). The CDR3 loop is CASSFAGGQGANVLTF. Here the CDR3 DNA reads TGTGCCAGCAGTTTCGCGGGGGGGCAAGGGGCCAACGTCCTGACTTTC.

The chain couples TRBV5-1 to TRBJ1-2; tentative D call: TRBD1 (6 bases). The CDR3 totals 13 residues. Germline V CDR1 and CDR2: SGHRS, YFSETQ. Deletions cut 1 base from V and 3 bases from J, with 7 bases between. CDR3 loop: CASSLTGHYGYTF. For the CDR3, the DNA is TGCGCCAGCAGCTTGACAGGGCACTATGGCTACACCTTC.

CDR3 in amino acids: CASSANRGYGYTF. The CDR3 nucleotides read TGTGCCAGCAGTGCTAACAGGGGTTATGGCTACACCTTC. The chain links TRBV27 to TRBJ1-2, with 7 bases matching TRBD1. The germline CDR1 and CDR2 sequences are MNHEY and SMNVEV (reference sequence). J lost 5 bases, V lost 5 bases, and 5 bases had no gene match. The CDR3 is made up of 13 amino acids.

The V gene is TRBV28, the J gene TRBJ2-5; TRBD1 agrees at 8 bases. Trimming at V came to 3 bases and at J to 2 bases, leaving 8 bases not matched to a gene. Germline CDR1 reads MDHEN; CDR2 reads SYDVKM. This CDR3 has 16 amino acids. The CDR3 loop reads CASSLGGQGKQETQYF. In DNA form, the CDR3 reads TGTGCCAGCAGTTTGGGTGGACAGGGCAAGCAAGAGACCCAGTACTTC.

The V gene is TRBV5-1, the J gene TRBJ1-2, with D perhaps matching TRBD1 (5 bases). Germline loops: CDR1 SGHRS, CDR2 YFSETQ. V lost 0 bases and J lost 8, with 14 bases in between. The CDR3 spans 14 residues. The CDR3 DNA reads TGCGCCAGCAGCTTGGAAGCGGGGGTGGGCGGCTACACCTTC. Its translation: CASSLEAGVGGYTF.

In its sample, this clone was seen once. The V and J genes are TRBV2 and TRBJ2-3; the match to TRBD2 covers 10 bases. V lost 6 bases to trimming and J lost 1 base; unmatched junction nucleotides: 4. CDR1 is SNHLY and CDR2 is FYNNEI in the germline V gene. The CDR3 has 15 residues. CDR3 protein: CASSSGTSGTDTQYF. The CDR3 bases are TGTGCCAGCAGCTCCGGGACTAGCGGCACAGATACGCAGTATTTT.

The chain uses TRBV14 and TRBJ1-1; no clear D. Germline-derived CDR1 and CDR2 are SGHDN and FVKESK. This CDR3 contains 14 residues. Trimming stripped 3 bases from V and 0 bases from J, with 8 bases between. The CDR3 bases are TGTGCCAGCAGCCATATCCAGATGAACACTGAAGCTTTCTTT. Amino acids: CASSHIQMNTEAFF.

This chain joins TRBV7-3 and TRBJ2-3, with D possibly matching TRBD1 (5 bases). The germline gives CDR1 SGHTA, CDR2 FQGTGA. Trimming removed 4 bases from V and 4 bases from J, with 15 bases in between. This CDR3 is 15 amino acids long. Here the CDR3 DNA reads TGTGCCAGCAGCTCGCAGGGTAACGTCCCAGATACGCAGTATTTT. As protein: CASSSQGNVPDTQYF.

The chain is built from TRBV10-3 and TRBJ1-2; TRBD1 aligns across 8 bases. This CDR3 contains 19 residues. CDR1 is ENHRY and CDR2 is SYGVKD in the germline V gene. V was clipped by 0 bases and J by 7 bases; unmatched bases: 19. CDR3 nucleotide sequence: TGTGCCATCAGTGAGTCGACGGCCCCCGGTGGGCAGGGGGCGAGTGGCTACACCTTC. Protein: CAISESTAPGGQGASGYTF.

The genes are TRBV29-1 and TRBJ2-7, with 10 nucleotides matching TRBD1. Trimming took 7 bases from V and 2 from J; bases not matched to a gene: 5. Per the germline V gene, CDR1 is SQVTM and CDR2 is ANQGSEA. The CDR3 loop spans 13 amino acids. CDR3 in amino acids: CSARGQGPYEQYF. DNA of the CDR3: TGCAGCGCTAGGGGACAGGGGCCCTACGAGCAGTACTTC.

The chain is built from TRBV6-7 and TRBJ1-2; no definite D call. TRBV6-7 is marked as an open reading frame, function uncertain. Between the trimmed V and J ends, which lost 6 bases and 6 bases, there was a span of 17 bases. This CDR3 is 14 amino acids long. DNA for the CDR3: TGTGCCAGCAGACCAACCCTCATGGGCGATGGCTACACCTTC. Its protein product is CASRPTLMGDGYTF.

The rearrangement joins TRBV5-6 to TRBJ2-5; 7 bases are a match to TRBD1. In germline, CDR1 is SGHDT, CDR2 YYEEEE. Trimming removed 1 base from V and 5 bases from J; junction bases left unmatched: 8. This CDR3 is built from 15 residues. The CDR3 bases are TGTGCCAGCAGCTTGCCGACAGGGAGTGGGGAGACCCAGTACTTC. Its translation is CASSLPTGSGETQYF.

V and J are TRBV5-6 and TRBJ2-1; TRBD2 agrees at 7 bases. The germline V gene encodes CDR1 SGHDT and CDR2 YYEEEE. The CDR3 has 15 residues. The trim removed 6 bases at V and 7 bases at J, leaving 13 bases unmatched. The CDR3 DNA reads TGTGCCAGCATCTCGGGGCGGGAGCCAGGGAATGAGCAGTTCTTC. As protein: CASISGREPGNEQFF.